A selection of T cell receptor beta chains follows, all from one sample in a study of blood T cell repertoires in COVID-19. TCRdb keeps only in-frame clones here, not all; method: immunoSEQ multiplex PCR. The repertoire has around 200,000 clones, less than 85% of them found once; the top ten carry 9.5% to 15%. The specimen sequenced was peripheral blood. The receptor source for this set is a woman aged 45-65 years with acute or convalescent COVID-19. CDR3s include the opening cysteine and the closing phenylalanine or tryptophan. D genes are given only for firm matches. Only part of the rows carry a size: once, few, many, or a class if the clone is expanded.

v_call	clone_size	j_call	d_call	cdr3_aa	cdr3_nt
TRBV5-1	-	TRBJ1-1	TRBD1	CASRSGTGLDTEAFF	TGCGCCAGCAGAAGCGGGACAGGGTTGGACACTGAAGCTTTCTTT
TRBV27	once	TRBJ2-1	TRBD2	CASSLEGGIFRSGRAYNEQFF	TGTGCCAGCAGTTTGGAGGGGGGGATTTTTCGTAGCGGGAGGGCCTACAATGAGCAGTTCTTC
TRBV3-1/TRBV3-2	-	TRBJ1-5	-	CASSQSYRVSGQPQHF	TGTGCCAGCAGCCAAAGCTACAGGGTATCAGGACAGCCCCAGCATTTT
TRBV11-2	-	TRBJ1-6	-	CASSPIGVANSPLHF	TGTGCCAGCAGCCCGATAGGGGTGGCTAATTCACCCCTCCACTTT
TRBV19	-	TRBJ1-5	-	CASSTRGHNQPQHF	TGTGCCAGTAGTACCAGGGGTCACAATCAGCCCCAGCATTTT
TRBV12-5	-	TRBJ1-5	-	CASGLIPEGNQPQHF	TGTGCTAGTGGTTTGATCCCTGAGGGAAATCAGCCCCAGCATTTT
TRBV19	-	TRBJ2-7	TRBD2	CASKAVTSSYEQYF	TGTGCCAGTAAAGCGGTGACTAGCAGCTACGAGCAGTACTTC
TRBV6-1	-	TRBJ2-7	TRBD1	CASSEQGQVSSYEQYF	TGTGCCAGCAGTGAGCAAGGACAGGTCAGCTCCTACGAGCAGTACTTC
TRBV7-2	-	TRBJ1-1	-	CASSREGSVAFF	TGTGCCAGCAGCCGAGAGGGTTCGGTAGCTTTCTTT
TRBV5-6	-	TRBJ2-7	-	CASSSQTASYEQYF	TGTGCCAGCAGCTCACAGACGGCCTCCTACGAGCAGTACTTC
TRBV5-5	-	TRBJ1-2	-	CASSLGGGEGYTF	TGTGCCAGCAGCTTGGGTGGGGGCGAAGGCTACACCTTC
TRBV19	-	TRBJ2-3	TRBD2	CASTIRSSGRGRTDTQYF	TGTGCCAGTACGATTCGGTCTAGCGGGAGGGGACGCACAGATACGCAGTATTTT
TRBV5-5	-	TRBJ1-4	-	CASSLKDSQGKLFF	TGTGCCAGCAGCTTGAAGGACAGTCAGGGAAAACTGTTTTTT
TRBV4-3	-	TRBJ2-7	TRBD2	CASSPTWTSAEQYF	TGCGCCAGCAGCCCCACTTGGACTAGCGCCGAGCAGTACTTC
TRBV6-5	-	TRBJ2-7	-	CASSRTSSYEQYF	TGTGCCAGCAGCCGGACTTCCTCCTACGAGCAGTACTTC
TRBV28	few	TRBJ1-4	-	CASSLDRFNEKLFF	TGTGCCAGCAGTTTGGACAGATTTAATGAAAAACTGTTTTTT
TRBV29-1	-	TRBJ2-1	-	CSACMSPRDEQFF	TGCAGCGCCTGTATGAGCCCTCGGGATGAGCAGTTCTTC
TRBV7-8	-	TRBJ1-1	TRBD1	CASSPQQGLEAFF	TGTGCCAGCAGCCCCCAACAGGGGCTTGAAGCTTTCTTT
TRBV14	-	TRBJ1-3	-	CASSQRGALYGNTIYF	TGTGCCAGCAGCCAGCGCGGGGCGCTGTATGGAAACACCATATATTTT
TRBV5-1	few	TRBJ1-5	-	CASSLGGGNNQPQHF	TGCGCCAGCAGCTTGGGCGGGGGGAACAATCAGCCCCAGCATTTT
TRBV4-1	-	TRBJ1-2	-	CASSQDSSGRGAGYTF	TGCGCCAGCAGCCAAGATTCGTCAGGGAGGGGGGCAGGCTACACCTTC
TRBV27	-	TRBJ2-2	-	CASSLRNTGELFF	TGTGCCAGCAGTTTGCGGAACACCGGGGAGCTGTTTTTT
TRBV7-2	-	TRBJ1-4	TRBD1	CASSEDRGNEKLFF	TGTGCCAGCAGCGAGGACAGGGGGAATGAAAAACTGTTTTTT
TRBV3-1/TRBV3-2	few	TRBJ1-6	TRBD1	CASSQGQVVSPLHF	TGTGCCAGCAGCCAGGGACAGGTTGTATCACCCCTCCACTTT
TRBV7-9	-	TRBJ1-2	-	CASSSPTVTYGYTF	TGTGCCAGCAGCTCGCCGACAGTGACCTATGGCTACACCTTC
TRBV9	-	TRBJ2-2	-	CASRSGYTGELFF	TGTGCCAGCAGATCAGGGTACACCGGGGAGCTGTTTTTT
TRBV10-1	-	TRBJ1-6	-	CASSESQGNSPLHF	TGCGCCAGCAGTGAGTCCCAGGGGAATTCACCCCTCCACTTT
TRBV7-6	-	TRBJ2-5	TRBD1	CASSGRTGVQETQYF	TGTGCCAGCAGCGGACGGACAGGGGTCCAAGAGACCCAGTACTTC
TRBV18	-	TRBJ1-1	TRBD1	CASSRDRLTEAFF	TGTGCCAGCTCCCGGGACAGGCTCACTGAAGCTTTCTTT
TRBV6-4	-	TRBJ2-1	TRBD2	CASSVQRESDEQFF	TGTGCCAGCAGCGTACAGCGGGAGTCCGATGAGCAGTTCTTC
TRBV9	once	TRBJ2-7	TRBD2	CASSLGLAGPYEQYF	TGTGCCAGCAGCCTCGGACTAGCGGGACCCTACGAGCAGTACTTC
TRBV12-3/TRBV12-4	-	TRBJ2-7	TRBD1	CASSLVTGSEQYF	TGTGCCAGCAGTTTAGTGACAGGGTCCGAGCAGTACTTC
TRBV6-5	-	TRBJ1-6	TRBD1	CASSYEGQGSSPLHF	TGTGCCAGCAGTTACGAGGGACAGGGAAGCTCACCCCTCCACTTT
TRBV18	few	TRBJ1-5	-	CASSRLQGGNQPQHF	TGTGCCAGCTCAAGATTACAGGGAGGCAATCAGCCCCAGCATTTT
TRBV4-3	few	TRBJ2-1	TRBD2	CASSARLAGGGNEQFF	TGCGCCAGCAGCGCACGACTAGCGGGAGGGGGCAATGAGCAGTTCTTC
TRBV12-3/TRBV12-4	-	TRBJ1-6	-	CASQESNSPLHF	TGTGCCAGCCAGGAATCGAATTCACCCCTCCACTTT
TRBV7-2	-	TRBJ2-7	-	CASSFYARDEQYF	TGTGCCAGCAGCTTCTATGCGAGGGACGAGCAGTACTTC
TRBV6-2/TRBV6-3	-	TRBJ2-1	-	CASSLNPQAQGYNEQFF	TGTGCCAGCAGTCTAAACCCACAGGCCCAGGGATACAATGAGCAGTTCTTC
TRBV15	-	TRBJ1-1	-	CATSRSFRDEAFF	TGTGCCACCAGCAGATCATTCAGGGATGAAGCTTTCTTT
TRBV14	-	TRBJ2-2	-	CASSPAAIPYNTGELFF	TGTGCCAGCAGCCCGGCGGCGATTCCATACAACACCGGGGAGCTGTTTTTT
TRBV6-1	-	TRBJ2-3	TRBD1	CASSEGTGTRTDTQYF	TGTGCCAGCAGTGAGGGGACAGGGACCCGCACAGATACGCAGTATTTT